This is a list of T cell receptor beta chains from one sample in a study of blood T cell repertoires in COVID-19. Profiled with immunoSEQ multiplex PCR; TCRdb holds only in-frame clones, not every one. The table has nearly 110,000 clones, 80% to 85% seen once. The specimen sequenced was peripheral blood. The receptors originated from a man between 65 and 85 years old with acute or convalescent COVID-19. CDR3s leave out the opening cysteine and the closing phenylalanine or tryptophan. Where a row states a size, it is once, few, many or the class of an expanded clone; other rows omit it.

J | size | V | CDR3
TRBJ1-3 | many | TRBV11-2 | ASSSRSLSGNTIY
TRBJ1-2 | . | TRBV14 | ASSQRNGYGYT
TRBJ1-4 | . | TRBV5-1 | ASSTAGYPNEKLF
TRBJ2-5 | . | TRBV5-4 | ASSSPPLAGGRETQY
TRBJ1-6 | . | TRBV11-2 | ASSFGTGVSPLH
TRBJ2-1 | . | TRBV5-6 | ASSSGLAGVSYNEQF
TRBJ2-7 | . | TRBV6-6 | ASSYPTGDVSYEQY
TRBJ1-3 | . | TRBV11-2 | ASSSSETLGNTIY
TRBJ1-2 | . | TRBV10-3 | AIRTGRGGYT
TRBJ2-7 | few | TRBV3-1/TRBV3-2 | ASSQEGTGRVLYEQY
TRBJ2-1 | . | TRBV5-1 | ASSEGGNEQF
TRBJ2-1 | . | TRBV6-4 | ASSTSGATYNEQF
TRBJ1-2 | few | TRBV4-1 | ASSQAETRTGFYGYT
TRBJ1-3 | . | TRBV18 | ASSPGPPGQVFSGNTIY
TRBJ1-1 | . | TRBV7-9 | ASSLTDGVTEAF
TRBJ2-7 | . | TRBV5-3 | ARSLQSQVGYEQY
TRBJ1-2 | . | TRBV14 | ASSQELQGFGYT
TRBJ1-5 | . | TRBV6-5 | ASSPWGGNQPQH
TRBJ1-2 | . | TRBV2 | ASADREGYT
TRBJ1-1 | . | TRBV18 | ASSPVPEADTEAF
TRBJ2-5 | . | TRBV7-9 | ASSSGGQTQY
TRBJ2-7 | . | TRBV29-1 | SAGGTSYEQY
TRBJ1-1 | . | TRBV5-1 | ASSLGGTREAF
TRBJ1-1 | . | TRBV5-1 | ASSSQGGEFTEAF
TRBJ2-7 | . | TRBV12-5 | ASGSPRQGEEYEQY
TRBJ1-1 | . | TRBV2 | ASRPRQGGGTEAF
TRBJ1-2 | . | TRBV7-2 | ASSLNYFLTGGEDYGYT
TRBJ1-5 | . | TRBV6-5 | ASKDRGGQPQH
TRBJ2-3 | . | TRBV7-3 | ASSSGTGGQDTQY
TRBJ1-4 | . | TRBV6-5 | ASSFQGKTNEKLF
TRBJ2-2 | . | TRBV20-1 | SASPGLAGVGDQPGELF
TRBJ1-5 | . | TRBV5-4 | ASSPDRGVGQPQH
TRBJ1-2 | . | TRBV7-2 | ASSYAGGTHYGYT
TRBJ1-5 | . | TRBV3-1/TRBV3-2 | ASSGGRGYQPQH
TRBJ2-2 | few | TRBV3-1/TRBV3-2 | ASSMGQGRTGELF
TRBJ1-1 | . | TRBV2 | ASSDSLMNTEAF
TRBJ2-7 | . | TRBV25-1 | ASGGLAFAEQY
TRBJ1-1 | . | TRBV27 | ASRFPYGGEAF
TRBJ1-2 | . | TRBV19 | ASRERADYGYT
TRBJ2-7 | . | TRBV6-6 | ASSLGGSYEQY
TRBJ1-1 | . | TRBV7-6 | ASSLDRLTAF
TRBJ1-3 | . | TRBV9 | ASSARGQVNSGNTIY
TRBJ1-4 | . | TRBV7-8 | ASSLGRKSGEKLF